Given below is one TCR beta chain in context. In the original analysis: Reference gene primer amplification in the assay estimated nucleated cell counts. Sequencing was performed with immunoSEQ multiplex PCR; in TCRdb, only in-frame clones are kept and a portion is missing. V, J and clone size reflect that table, while D and trimming were determined from the DNA. The sample comprises around 200,000 clones, approximately 85% of which are singletons, and roughly 11% rests with the top ten. This sample was included in a study of blood T cell repertoires in COVID-19. On the study more broadly: Sites across the United States, Italy and Spain contributed samples from acute and convalescent COVID-19. Sample material is recorded as cDNA or gDNA derived from T cells, B-cell-depleted T cells, or PBMCs.

Material: peripheral blood. The source of this sequence is a human donor with active or convalescent COVID-19. The donor label of this sample is uncertain.

The DNA for the CDR3 is TGTGCCAGCAGCCGCCTCGTTGAGGGAAATTCACCCCTCCACTTT. Translated: CASSRLVEGNSPLHF. The chain carries TRBV3-1 (or the pseudogene TRBV3-2) and TRBJ1-6; D is unresolved. Germline values: CDR1 LGHDT, CDR2 YNNKEL (reference sequence). CDR3 length equals 15 residues. Trimming took off 4 bases at V and 7 bases at J, with 14 bases between the two ends.